Below are 16 T cell receptor beta chains sequenced from a single sample in a study of T cell responses to AZD1222 COVID-19 vaccine. TCRdb keeps only in-frame clones here, not all; method: immunoSEQ multiplex PCR. The table has approximately 150,000 clones, around 90% seen once. The starting material was peripheral blood, obtained on day 0 of AZD1222 vaccination. The receptors come from an adult in good health.

The chain is built from TRBV12-5 and TRBJ1-4; 9 bases align to TRBD1. The CDR3 is 14 amino acids. With V trimmed by 4 bases and J by 8 bases, 5 bases remained unmatched. CDR1 is LGHNT, CDR2 FRNRAP, per germline. The CDR3 DNA reads TGTGCTAGTGGTTCGGGACAGGGTCTCGAAAAACTGTTTTTT. It codes for CASGSGQGLEKLFF.

This clone has just a few counts. V is TRBV4-1 and J is TRBJ2-7, with 15 positions matching TRBD2. Germline CDR1 reads MGHRA; CDR2 reads YSYEKL. This CDR3 contains 14 residues. V trimming: 4 bases; J trimming: 9 bases; junction bases outside the gene matches: 4. The DNA of the CDR3 is TGCGCCAGCAGCCCTGGACTAGCGGGAGGGGGGCAGTACTTC. Protein: CASSPGLAGGGQYF.

The J gene is TRBJ2-3, the V gene TRBV18; TRBD1 agrees at 7 bases. Germline loops: CDR1 KGHSH, CDR2 LQKENI. V gave up 5 bases and J gave up 3 bases; unmatched junction bases: 8. CDR3 length: 15 residues. Here the CDR3 reads CASSAQTGQTDTQYF. CDR3 in DNA: TGTGCCAGCTCAGCGCAGACAGGGCAGACAGATACGCAGTATTTT.

This clone turned up a few times. This chain connects TRBV25-1 to TRBJ2-7, with D uncertain. The germline V and J ends were trimmed by 4 bases and 1 base, with 11 bases remaining between them. Germline assignment: CDR1 MGHDK and CDR2 SYGVNS. This CDR3 is built from 14 residues. CDR3 in DNA: TGTGCCAGCAGTGCCTCCCTAGGGTCCTACGAGCAGTACTTC. It translates to CASSASLGSYEQYF.

V and J are TRBV28 and TRBJ2-2, with TRBD2 as a possible D gene (6 bases). CDR3 size: 14 residues. V shed 6 bases and J shed 5 bases, with 13 bases lying between them. In germline, CDR1 is MDHEN, CDR2 SYDVKM. The CDR3 spells CASSPGTLTGELFF. DNA of the CDR3: TGTGCCAGCAGCCCCGGGACTTTGACCGGGGAGCTGTTTTTT.

The chain combines TRBV5-4 with TRBJ2-2; either TRBD1 or TRBD2 may supply D (5 bases each). V was shortened by 0 bases and J by 0 bases, with 18 bases between the two germline ends. CDR1 is SGHNT, CDR2 YYREEE, per germline (reference sequence). The CDR3 consists of 19 residues. The CDR3 region is CASSLVLYTGTPNTGELFF. As DNA, the CDR3 is TGTGCCAGCAGCTTGGTCCTCTACACCGGGACCCCGAACACCGGGGAGCTGTTTTTT. Variable domain in full (rest from reference TRBV5-4 and TRBJ2-2): ETGVTQSPTHLIKTRGQQVTLRCSSQSGHNTVSWYQQALGQGPQFIFQYYREEENGRGNFPPRFSGLQFPNYSSELNVNALELDDSALYLCASSLVLYTGTPNTGELFFGEGSRLTVL.

The J gene is TRBJ1-1, the V gene TRBV14; 7 bases line up with TRBD1. CDR3 length: 13 amino acids. Germline V gene data show CDR1 as SGHDN and CDR2 as FVKESK. V lost 4 bases, J lost 3 bases, and 2 bases stayed unmatched. CDR3 in amino acids: CASSRQGYTEAFF. The CDR3 nucleotides read TGTGCCAGCAGCCGACAGGGCTACACTGAAGCTTTCTTT.

As for this clone: Relative to the germline gene, one junction end is altered; a read error may explain this. In nucleotides, the CDR3 is TGCGCCAGCGGTGATTCGAGGCCTAACTATGGCTACACCTTC. Amino acids: CASGDSRPNYGYTF. The chain carries TRBV10-2 and TRBJ1-2, with D hard to call. The V gene's germline CDR1 is WSHSY and CDR2 SAAADI. This CDR3 is built from 14 residues.

This clone was found once. The V gene is TRBV7-2, the J gene TRBJ2-5; 12 nucleotides agree with TRBD1. This CDR3 contains 15 residues. The V and J ends lost 3 bases and 6 bases, in that order; junction bases with no gene match: 5. Germline V gene lookup returns CDR1 SGHTA and CDR2 FQGNSA. The CDR3 here is CASSLGTGGIKTQYF. CDR3 DNA sequence: TGTGCCAGCAGCTTGGGGACAGGGGGCATCAAGACCCAGTACTTC.

In this sample, this clone turned up once. The J gene is TRBJ1-1, the V gene TRBV12-3 or TRBV12-4; D is ambiguous. V shed 3 bases and J shed 1 base, with 6 bases lying between them. There are 13 residues in the CDR3. The CDR3 protein is CASSFAGNTEAFF. CDR3 nucleotides: TGTGCCAGCAGTTTTGCAGGGAACACTGAAGCTTTCTTT.

The chain employs TRBV10-1 and TRBJ2-1; 8 bases map to TRBD1. This CDR3 is built from 16 residues. The V segment lost 3 bases and the J segment 0 bases; nucleotides outside the gene matches: 4. Germline V gene lookup returns CDR1 WNHNN and CDR2 SYGVQD (reference sequence). The CDR3 region is CASSDPTGGSYNEQFF. In nucleotides, the CDR3 is TGCGCCAGCAGTGACCCTACAGGGGGCTCCTACAATGAGCAGTTCTTC.

The chain is built from TRBV5-6 and TRBJ2-3; TRBD2 agrees at 10 bases. This CDR3 is 16 amino acids long. Germline trimming cut 2 bases from V and 3 bases from J; bases unmatched to any gene: 6. Germline assignment: CDR1 SGHDT and CDR2 YYEEEE. DNA of the CDR3: TGTGCCAGCAGCTTTCGGGTAGCGGGAGGAACAGATACGCAGTATTTT. Translated, it gives CASSFRVAGGTDTQYF. Drawing the rest from reference TRBV5-6 and TRBJ2-3, the complete variable domain is DAGVTQSPTHLIKTRGQQVTLRCSPKSGHDTVSWYQQALGQGPQFIFQYYEEEERQRGNFPDRFSGHQFPNYSSELNVNALLLGDSALYLCASSFRVAGGTDTQYFGPGTRLTVL.

The V and J genes are TRBV6-5 and TRBJ2-7; weak D call: TRBD1 (6 bases). The CDR3 extends over 11 amino acids. V was pared by 11 bases and J by 3 bases, with 11 bases between. Germline CDR1 MNHEY, CDR2 SVGAGI. The CDR3 region is CASRGGYEQYF. DNA for the CDR3: TGTGCCTCCAGAGGGGGCTACGAGCAGTACTTC.

The chain couples TRBV2 to TRBJ1-4; 8 bases map to TRBD1. This CDR3 is 14 amino acids long. Trimming at V came to 6 bases and at J to 5 bases, leaving 5 bases not matched to a gene. Germline-derived CDR1 and CDR2 are SNHLY and FYNNEI. CDR3 sequence (DNA): TGTGCCAGCAGGAAAGGACAGGGCAATGAAAAACTGTTTTTT. It encodes CASRKGQGNEKLFF.

The J gene is TRBJ2-2, the V gene TRBV5-5; D gene unclear. The germline V and J ends were trimmed by 0 bases and 0 bases, with 12 bases remaining between them. The germline gives CDR1 SGHKS, CDR2 YYEKEE (reference sequence). The CDR3 is 17 amino acids. The CDR3 nucleotides read TGTGCCAGCAGCTTGGCGAGTAGGCCACCGAACACCGGGGAGCTGTTTTTT. Its translation is CASSLASRPPNTGELFF.

The rearrangement uses TRBV4-1 and TRBJ2-7; D not resolved. The CDR3 contains 13 residues. V dropped 1 base and J dropped 5 bases, with 9 bases sitting between them. Germline CDR1 reads MGHRA; CDR2 reads YSYEKL. The CDR3 DNA follows: TGCGCCAGCAGCCAAGGGGTAGCCCACGAGCAGTACTTC. Protein product: CASSQGVAHEQYF.